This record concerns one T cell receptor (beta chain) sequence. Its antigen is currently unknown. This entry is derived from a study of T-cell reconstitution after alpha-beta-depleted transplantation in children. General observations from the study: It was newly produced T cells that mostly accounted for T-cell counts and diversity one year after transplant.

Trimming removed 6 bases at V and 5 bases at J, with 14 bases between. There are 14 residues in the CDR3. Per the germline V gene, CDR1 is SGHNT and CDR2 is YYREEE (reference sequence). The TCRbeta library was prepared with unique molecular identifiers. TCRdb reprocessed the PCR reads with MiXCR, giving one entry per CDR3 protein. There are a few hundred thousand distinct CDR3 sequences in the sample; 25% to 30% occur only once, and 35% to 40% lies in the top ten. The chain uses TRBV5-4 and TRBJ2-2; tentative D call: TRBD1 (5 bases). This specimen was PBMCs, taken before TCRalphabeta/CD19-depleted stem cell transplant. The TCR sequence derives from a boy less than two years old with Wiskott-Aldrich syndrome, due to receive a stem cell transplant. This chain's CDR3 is CASTLKDKTGELFF. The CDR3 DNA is TGTGCCAGCACGTTGAAGGACAAGACCGGGGAGCTGTTTTTT.